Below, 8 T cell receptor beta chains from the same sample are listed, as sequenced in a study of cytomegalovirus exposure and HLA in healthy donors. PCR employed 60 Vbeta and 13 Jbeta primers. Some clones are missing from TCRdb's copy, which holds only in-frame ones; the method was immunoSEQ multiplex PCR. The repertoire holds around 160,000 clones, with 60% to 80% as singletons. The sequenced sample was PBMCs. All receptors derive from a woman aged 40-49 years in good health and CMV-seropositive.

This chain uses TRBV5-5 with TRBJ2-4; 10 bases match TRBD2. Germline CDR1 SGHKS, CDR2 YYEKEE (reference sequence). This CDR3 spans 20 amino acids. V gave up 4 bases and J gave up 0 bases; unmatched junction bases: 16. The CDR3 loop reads CASSDPSGRASQIAKNIQYF. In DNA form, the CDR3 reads TGTGCCAGCAGCGACCCAAGCGGGAGGGCCTCTCAGATAGCCAAAAACATTCAGTACTTC.

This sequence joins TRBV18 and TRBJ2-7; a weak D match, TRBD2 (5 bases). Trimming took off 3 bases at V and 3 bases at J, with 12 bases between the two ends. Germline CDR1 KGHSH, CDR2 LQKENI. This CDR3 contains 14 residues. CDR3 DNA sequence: TGTGCCAGCTCACCCTCCTCTACTAGCTACGAGCAGTACTTC. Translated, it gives CASSPSSTSYEQYF.

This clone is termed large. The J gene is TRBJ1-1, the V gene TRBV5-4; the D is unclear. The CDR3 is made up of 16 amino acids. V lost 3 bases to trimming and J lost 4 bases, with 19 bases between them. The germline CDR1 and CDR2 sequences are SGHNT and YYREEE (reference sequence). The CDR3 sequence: CASSSAYLGNPTEAFF. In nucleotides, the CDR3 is TGTGCCAGCAGCTCCGCCTACCTCGGGAACCCCACTGAAGCTTTCTTT. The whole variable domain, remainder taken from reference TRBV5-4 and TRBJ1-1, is ETGVTQSPTHLIKTRGQQVTLRCSSQSGHNTVSWYQQALGQGPQFIFQYYREEENGRGNFPPRFSGLQFPNYSSELNVNALELDDSALYLCASSSAYLGNPTEAFFGQGTRLTVV.

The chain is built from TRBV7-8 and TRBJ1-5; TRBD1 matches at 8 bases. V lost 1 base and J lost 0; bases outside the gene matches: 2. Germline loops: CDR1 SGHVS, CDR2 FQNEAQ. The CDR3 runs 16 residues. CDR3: CASSLGTGNSNQPQHF. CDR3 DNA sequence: TGTGCCAGCAGCTTAGGGACAGGGAATAGCAATCAGCCCCAGCATTTT.

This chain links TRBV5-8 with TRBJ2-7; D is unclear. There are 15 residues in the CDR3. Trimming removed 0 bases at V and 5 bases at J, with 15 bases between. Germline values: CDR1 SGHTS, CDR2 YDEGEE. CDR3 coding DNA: TGTGCCAGCAGCTTGGCCGTCATCCCTCAGGACGAGCAGTACTTC. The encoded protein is CASSLAVIPQDEQYF.

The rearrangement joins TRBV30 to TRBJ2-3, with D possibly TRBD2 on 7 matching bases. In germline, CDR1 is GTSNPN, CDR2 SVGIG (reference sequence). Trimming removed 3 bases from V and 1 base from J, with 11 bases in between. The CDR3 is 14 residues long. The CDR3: CAWRGGVRTDTQYF. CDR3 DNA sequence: TGTGCCTGGAGAGGGGGGGTACGCACAGATACGCAGTATTTT. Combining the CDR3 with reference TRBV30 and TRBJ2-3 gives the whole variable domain SQTIHQWPATLVQPVGSPLSLECTVEGTSNPNLYWYRQAAGRGLQLLFYSVGIGQISSEVPQNLSASRPQDRQFILSSKKLLLSDSGFYLCAWRGGVRTDTQYFGPGTRLTVL.

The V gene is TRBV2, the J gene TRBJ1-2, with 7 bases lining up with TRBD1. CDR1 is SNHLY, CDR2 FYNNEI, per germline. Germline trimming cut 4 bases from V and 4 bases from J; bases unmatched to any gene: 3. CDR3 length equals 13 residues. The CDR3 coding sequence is TGTGCCAGCAGTGGACAGGGACCCTATGGCTACACCTTC. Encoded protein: CASSGQGPYGYTF.

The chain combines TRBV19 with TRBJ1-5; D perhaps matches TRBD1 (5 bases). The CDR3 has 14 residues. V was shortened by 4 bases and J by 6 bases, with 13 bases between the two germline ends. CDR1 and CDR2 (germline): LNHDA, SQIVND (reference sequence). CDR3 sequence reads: CASSTPRGGQPQHF. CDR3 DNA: TGTGCCAGTAGTACGCCGAGGGGAGGTCAGCCCCAGCATTTT.